One sample yielded the 14 T cell receptor beta chains listed below, sequenced in a study of blood T cell repertoires in COVID-19 (dated by TCRdb to between 2020 and 2021). Libraries were made using the immunoSEQ multiplex PCR assay. TCRdb stores this immuneACCESS table with in-frame sequences only. Part of the clones is absent; in the studies checked, under half of the shortfall reflects unresolved V genes, and no reason is known for the rest. The sample includes around 200,000 clones, with approximately 90% observed a single time. Just over 0.7% of the sample comes from the top ten. Sequencing was carried out using peripheral blood. These receptors originate from a man aged 40-50 years with acute or convalescent COVID-19.

This clone was observed a handful of times. The chain has TRBV5-8 and TRBJ2-1, with 8 positions matching TRBD1. V was pared by 0 bases and J by 8 bases, with 7 bases of the junction left unmatched. CDR1 and CDR2 from the germline V gene are SGHTS and YDEGEE. This CDR3 is 15 amino acids long. CDR3 residues: CASSLEGQGADEQFF. DNA of the CDR3: TGTGCCAGCAGCTTGGAGGGGCAGGGGGCGGATGAGCAGTTCTTC.

This clone was detected once. The chain carries TRBV13 and TRBJ1-2; 7 bases line up with TRBD1. Germline V gene sequence: CDR1 PRHDT, CDR2 FYEKMQ (reference sequence). J was trimmed by 0 bases and V by 5 bases; bases with no gene match: 3. CDR3 length equals 14 residues. The CDR3 protein is CASSRDSPNYGYTF. The CDR3 nucleotides read TGTGCCAGCAGCAGGGACAGTCCTAACTATGGCTACACCTTC.

V usage is TRBV11-2 and J usage is TRBJ1-2; 9 bases match TRBD1. With V trimmed by 2 bases and J by 8 bases, 6 bases remained unmatched. Germline values: CDR1 SGHAT, CDR2 FQNNGV. The CDR3 is 14 amino acids. CDR3 protein: CASSLSGTGSGYTF. CDR3 coding DNA: TGTGCCAGCAGCTTAAGCGGGACAGGGTCCGGCTACACCTTC.

The chain has TRBV7-2 and TRBJ2-1; a possible D gene is TRBD1 (6 bases). V gave up 3 bases and J gave up 0 bases, with 9 bases separating them. The CDR3 is made up of 15 amino acids. Germline loops: CDR1 SGHTA, CDR2 FQGNSA. The CDR3 here is CASSFDRSSYNEQFF. CDR3 nucleotides: TGTGCCAGCAGCTTCGACAGGAGCTCCTACAATGAGCAGTTCTTC.

The chain is built from TRBV9 and TRBJ2-1; D unclear. Germline loops: CDR1 SGDLS, CDR2 YYNGEE. The V gene lost 0 bases and the J gene lost 0 bases, with 10 bases spanning the gap. There are 16 residues in the CDR3. Written as DNA, the CDR3 is TGTGCCAGCAGCGTAGGAGTCCTGAGCTCCTACAATGAGCAGTTCTTC. Its protein product is CASSVGVLSSYNEQFF.

This clone has only one observation. The rearrangement links TRBV18 to TRBJ1-3; 7 bases align to TRBD1. Germline CDR1 KGHSH, CDR2 LQKENI. V lost 3 bases and J lost 4; bases outside the gene matches: 3. CDR3 size: 14 residues. CDR3 sequence reads: CASSPGTDGNTIYF. CDR3 sequence (DNA): TGTGCCAGCTCACCCGGGACAGACGGAAACACCATATATTTT. Using reference TRBV18 and TRBJ1-3 for the parts outside the CDR3, the full variable domain is NAGVMQNPRHLVRRRGQEARLRCSPMKGHSHVYWYRQLPEEGLKFMVYLQKENIIDESGMPKERFSAEFPKEGPSILRIQQVVRGDSAAYFCASSPGTDGNTIYFGEGSWLTVV.

This chain joins TRBV24-1 and TRBJ2-1; a possible D gene is TRBD2 (6 bases). Germline CDR1 is KGHDR and CDR2 is SFDVKD. The ends were cut back, 5 bases at V and 2 bases at J, with 9 bases in the middle. The CDR3 runs to 14 residues. The CDR3 DNA sequence: TGTGCCACCAGTGTCGGAGGGACCTACAATGAGCAGTTCTTC. Protein: CATSVGGTYNEQFF.

CDR3 sequence reads: CASSQVTSGEQYF. The CDR3 region has the DNA TGTGCCAGCAGCCAAGTTACTAGCGGAGAGCAGTACTTC. The genes are TRBV4-2 and TRBJ2-7, with TRBD2 matching 8 bases. This CDR3 comprises 13 residues. The V and J ends lost 1 base and 7 bases, in that order; junction bases with no gene match: 3. CDR1 is LGHNA and CDR2 is YNFKEQ in the germline V gene.

This chain links TRBV2 with TRBJ2-7, with D possibly TRBD2 on 6 matching bases. CDR3 size: 15 residues. The germline V gene encodes CDR1 SNHLY and CDR2 FYNNEI. Trimming left V 2 bases short and J 4 bases short, with 15 bases between. The CDR3 nucleotides read TGTGCCAGCAGTGAACACTGGGGGGAATATTACGAGCAGTACTTC. It translates to CASSEHWGEYYEQYF.

V and J are TRBV28 and TRBJ1-3, with D unresolved. The CDR3 is made up of 15 amino acids. Germline assignment: CDR1 MDHEN and CDR2 SYDVKM. Trimming took 6 bases from V and 8 from J, leaving 20 bases between them. The CDR3 coding sequence is TGTGCCAGCAGGCCCTTACAGAGCCCGAGGGACACCATATATTTT. Translated, it gives CASRPLQSPRDTIYF.

The chain has TRBV28 and TRBJ2-2, with D maybe TRBD1 (7 bases). The CDR3 totals 14 residues. From germline, CDR1 is MDHEN and CDR2 SYDVKM. The germline V and J ends were trimmed by 3 bases and 8 bases, with 13 bases remaining between them. The CDR3 protein is CASSLWQGGGELFF. In DNA form, the CDR3 reads TGTGCCAGCAGTTTGTGGCAGGGGGGTGGGGAGCTGTTTTTT.

This clone is a singleton in its sample. This chain connects TRBV18 to TRBJ1-5; D is perhaps TRBD1 (6 bases). V was pared by 3 bases and J by 2 bases, with 11 bases between. The CDR3 has 15 residues. CDR1 and CDR2 (germline): KGHSH, LQKENI. CDR3 amino acids: CASSPSQGGNQPQHF. CDR3 DNA sequence: TGTGCCAGCTCACCTTCACAGGGTGGCAATCAGCCCCAGCATTTT.

The chain links TRBV28 to TRBJ1-2; unclear D gene. The CDR3 is made up of 13 amino acids. V lost 4 bases and J lost 2, with 8 bases in between. CDR1 is MDHEN, CDR2 SYDVKM, per germline. This CDR3 is CASSSDGNYGYTF. DNA of the CDR3: TGTGCCAGCAGTTCAGACGGGAACTATGGCTACACCTTC.

V is TRBV29-1 and J is TRBJ1-2, with D possibly TRBD1 on 6 matching bases. CDR1 and CDR2 (germline): SQVTM, ANQGSEA. The CDR3 runs 13 residues. The ends were cut back, 7 bases at V and 7 bases at J, with 19 bases in the middle. CDR3 DNA: TGCAGCGCCCCGGATACAGGGTGGTCTGGCTACACCTTC. It encodes CSAPDTGWSGYTF.